The following is a T cell receptor beta chain sequence with its context. How the authors handled the data: Quantification of nucleated cells was approximated via reference gene primer amplification. Sequenced by immunoSEQ multiplex PCR; TCRdb stores in-frame clones only, minus some. V, J and clone size derive from that table, while D and trimming were established from the DNA sequence. The sample shows around 200,000 clones, around nine tenths of them seen only once. The data are from a study of blood T cell repertoires in COVID-19. Germline V CDR1 and CDR2: SNHLY, FYNNEI. The CDR3 consists of 15 residues. J gave up 2 bases and V 8 bases, and 10 bases lay outside the gene matches.

The clonotype comes from a man in his 60s who had recovered from COVID-19. The chain employs TRBV2 and TRBJ2-5; 8 bases are a match to TRBD2. The sample comprised peripheral blood. The CDR3 here is CASGDSRGEQETQYF. The CDR3 nucleotides read TGTGCCAGCGGGGACTCGCGGGGGGAACAAGAGACCCAGTACTTC.